This entry concerns a single T cell receptor beta chain. The antigen is unknown. This CDR3 region has 15 residues. From germline, CDR1 is LGHNA and CDR2 YNFKEQ. Between the trimmed V and J ends, which lost 1 base and 2 bases, there was a span of 9 bases. This table comes from immunoSEQ multiplex PCR, and its TCRdb copy is limited to in-frame clones, with some not included. The table includes 70,000 to 100,000 clones, approximately 93% detected once. This specimen belongs to a study of siplizumab effects on memory and regulatory T cells. Overall study findings and caveats: Of the alloreactive clones, only a minor fraction mapped to unstimulated subsets.

The sequenced sample consisted of CD8+ T cells sorted from blood. The chain carries TRBV4-2 and TRBJ1-3, with D unclear. This clonotype originated in a human donor in good health. The CDR3 DNA follows: TGTGCCAGCAGCCAAGCGACCCTTCCTGGAAACACCATATATTTT. It yields the protein CASSQATLPGNTIYF.